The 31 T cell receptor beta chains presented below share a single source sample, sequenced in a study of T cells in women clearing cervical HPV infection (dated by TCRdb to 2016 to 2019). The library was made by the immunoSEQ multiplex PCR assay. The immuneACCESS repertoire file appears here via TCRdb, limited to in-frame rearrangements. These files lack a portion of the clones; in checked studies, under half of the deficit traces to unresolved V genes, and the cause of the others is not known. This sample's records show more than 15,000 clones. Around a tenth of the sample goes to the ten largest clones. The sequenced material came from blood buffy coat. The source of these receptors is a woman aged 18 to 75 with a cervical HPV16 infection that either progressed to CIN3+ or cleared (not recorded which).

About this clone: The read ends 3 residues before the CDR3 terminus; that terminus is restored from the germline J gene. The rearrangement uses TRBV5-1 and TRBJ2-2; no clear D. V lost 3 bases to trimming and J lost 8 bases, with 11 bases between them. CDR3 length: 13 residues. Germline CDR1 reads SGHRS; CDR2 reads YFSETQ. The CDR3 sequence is CASSYQGQGELFF. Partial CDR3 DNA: TGCGCCAGCAGCTATCAAGGTCAAGGGGAG.

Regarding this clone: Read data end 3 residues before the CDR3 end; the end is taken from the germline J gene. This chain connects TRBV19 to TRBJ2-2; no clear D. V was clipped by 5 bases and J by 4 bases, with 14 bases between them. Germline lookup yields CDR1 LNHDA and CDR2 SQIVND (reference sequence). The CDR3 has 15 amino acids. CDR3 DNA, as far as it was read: TGTGCCAGTAGTGTGGGCCTCGGAACCACCGGGGAG. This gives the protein CASSVGLGTTGE. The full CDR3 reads CASSVGLGTTGELFF.

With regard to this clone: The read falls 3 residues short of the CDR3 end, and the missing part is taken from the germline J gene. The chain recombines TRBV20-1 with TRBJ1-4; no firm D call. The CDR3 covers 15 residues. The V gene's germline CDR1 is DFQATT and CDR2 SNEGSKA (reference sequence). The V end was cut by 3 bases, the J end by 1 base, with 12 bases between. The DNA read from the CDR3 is TGCAGTGCTAGTTTTGTGGGCAGAACTAATGAAAAA. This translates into CSASFVGRTNEK. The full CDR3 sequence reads CSASFVGRTNEKLFF.

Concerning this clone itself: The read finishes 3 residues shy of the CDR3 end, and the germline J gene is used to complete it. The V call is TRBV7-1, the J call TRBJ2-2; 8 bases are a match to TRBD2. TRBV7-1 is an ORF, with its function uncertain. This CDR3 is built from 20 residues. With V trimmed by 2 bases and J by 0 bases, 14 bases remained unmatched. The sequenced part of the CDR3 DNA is TGTGCCAGCAGCTCATCTCTAGCGGGTGTCGAGCCCGCGAACACCGGGGAG. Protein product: CASSSSLAGVEPANTGE. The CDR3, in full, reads CASSSSLAGVEPANTGELFF.

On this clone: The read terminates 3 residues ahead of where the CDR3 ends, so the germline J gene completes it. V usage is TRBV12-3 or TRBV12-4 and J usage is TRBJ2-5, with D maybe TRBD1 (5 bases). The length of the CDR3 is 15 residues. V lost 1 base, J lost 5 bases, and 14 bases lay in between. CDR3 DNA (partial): TGTGCCAGCAGTTTAGGTGGGGCGGTGTGGGAGACC. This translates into CASSLGGAVWET. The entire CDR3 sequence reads CASSLGGAVWETQYF.

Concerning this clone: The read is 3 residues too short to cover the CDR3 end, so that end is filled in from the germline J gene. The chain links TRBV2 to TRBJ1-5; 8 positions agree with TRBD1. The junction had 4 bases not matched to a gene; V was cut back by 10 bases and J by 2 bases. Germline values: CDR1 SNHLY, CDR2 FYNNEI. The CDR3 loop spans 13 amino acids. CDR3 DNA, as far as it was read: TGTGCCACCCAACAGGGGGGCAATCAGCCC. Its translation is CATQQGGNQP. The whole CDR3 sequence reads CATQQGGNQPQHF.

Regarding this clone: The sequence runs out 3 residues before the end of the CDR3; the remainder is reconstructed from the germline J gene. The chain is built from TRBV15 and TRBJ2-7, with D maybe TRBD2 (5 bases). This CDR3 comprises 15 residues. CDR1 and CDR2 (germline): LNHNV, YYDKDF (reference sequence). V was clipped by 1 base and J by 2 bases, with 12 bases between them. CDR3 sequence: CATSRGGSKAYEQYF. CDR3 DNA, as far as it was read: TGTGCCACCAGCAGAGGAGGGTCTAAGGCCTACGAG. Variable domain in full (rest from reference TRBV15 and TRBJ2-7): DAMVIQNPRYQVTQFGKPVTLSCSQTLNHNVMYWYQQKSSQAPKLLFHYYDKDFNNEADTPDNFQSRRPNTSFCFLDIRSPGLGDTAMYLCATSRGGSKAYEQYFGPGTRLTVT.

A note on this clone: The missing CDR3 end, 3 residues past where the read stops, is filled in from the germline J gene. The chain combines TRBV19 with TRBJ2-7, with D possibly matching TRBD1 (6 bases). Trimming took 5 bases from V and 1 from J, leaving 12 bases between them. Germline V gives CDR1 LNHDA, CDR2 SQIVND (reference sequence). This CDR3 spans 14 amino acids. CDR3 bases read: TGTGCCAGTAGTCCGCGACAGGAATCCTACGAG. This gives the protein CASSPRQESYE. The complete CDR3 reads CASSPRQESYEQYF.

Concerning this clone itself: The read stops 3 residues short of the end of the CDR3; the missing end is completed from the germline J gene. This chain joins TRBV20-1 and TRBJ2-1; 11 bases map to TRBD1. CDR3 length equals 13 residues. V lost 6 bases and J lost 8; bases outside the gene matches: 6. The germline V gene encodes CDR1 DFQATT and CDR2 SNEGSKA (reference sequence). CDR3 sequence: CSALGQGGHEQFF. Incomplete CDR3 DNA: TGCAGTGCCCTGGGACAGGGGGGACATGAG.

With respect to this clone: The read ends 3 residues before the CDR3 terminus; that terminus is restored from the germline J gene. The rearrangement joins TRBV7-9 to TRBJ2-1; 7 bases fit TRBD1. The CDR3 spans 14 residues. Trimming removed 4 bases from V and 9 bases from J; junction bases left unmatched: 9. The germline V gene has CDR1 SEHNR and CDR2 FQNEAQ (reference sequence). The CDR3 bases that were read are TGTGCCAGCAGCTCCTCGACAGGGTGGGCTGAG. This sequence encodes CASSSSTGWAE. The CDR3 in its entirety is CASSSSTGWAEQFF.

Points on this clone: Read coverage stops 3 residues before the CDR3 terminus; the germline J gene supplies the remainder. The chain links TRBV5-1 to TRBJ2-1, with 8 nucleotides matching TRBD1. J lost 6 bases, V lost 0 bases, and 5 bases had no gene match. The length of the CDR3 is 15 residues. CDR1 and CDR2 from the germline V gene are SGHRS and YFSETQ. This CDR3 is CASSLVQGARNEQFF. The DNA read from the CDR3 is TGCGCCAGCAGCTTGGTTCAGGGGGCTCGCAATGAG.

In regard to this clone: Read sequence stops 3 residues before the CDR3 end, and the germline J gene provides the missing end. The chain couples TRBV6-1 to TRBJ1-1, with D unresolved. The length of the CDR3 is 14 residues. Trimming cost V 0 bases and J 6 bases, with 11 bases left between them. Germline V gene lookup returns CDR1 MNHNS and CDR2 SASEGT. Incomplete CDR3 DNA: TGTGCCAGCAGTGAAGCGCCGAAGGTCCCTGAA. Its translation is CASSEAPKVPE. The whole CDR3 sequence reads CASSEAPKVPEAFF.

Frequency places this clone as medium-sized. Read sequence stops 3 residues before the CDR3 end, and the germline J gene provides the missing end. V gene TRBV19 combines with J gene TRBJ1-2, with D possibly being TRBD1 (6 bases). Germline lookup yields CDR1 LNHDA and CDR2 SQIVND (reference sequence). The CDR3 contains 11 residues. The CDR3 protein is CATVQGIGYTF. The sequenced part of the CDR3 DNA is TGTGCCACAGTGCAGGGGATCGGC. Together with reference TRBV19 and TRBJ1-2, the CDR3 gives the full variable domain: DGGITQSPKYLFRKEGQNVTLSCEQNLNHDAMYWYRQDPGQGLRLIYYSQIVNDFQKGDIAEGYSVSREKKESFPLTVTSAQKNPTAFYLCATVQGIGYTFGSGTRLTVV.

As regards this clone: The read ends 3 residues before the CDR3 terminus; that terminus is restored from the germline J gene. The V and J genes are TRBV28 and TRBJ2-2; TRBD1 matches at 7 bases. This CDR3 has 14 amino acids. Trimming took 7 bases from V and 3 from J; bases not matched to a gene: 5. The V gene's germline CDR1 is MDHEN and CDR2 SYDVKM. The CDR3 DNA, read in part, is TGTGCCAGCAAAGGGGGCGCGGACACCGGGGAG. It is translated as CASKGGADTGE. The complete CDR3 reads CASKGGADTGELFF.

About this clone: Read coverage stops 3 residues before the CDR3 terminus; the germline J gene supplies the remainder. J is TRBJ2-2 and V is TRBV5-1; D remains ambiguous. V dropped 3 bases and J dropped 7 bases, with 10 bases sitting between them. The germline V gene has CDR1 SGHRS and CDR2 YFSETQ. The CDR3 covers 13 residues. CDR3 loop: CASSSRVYGELFF. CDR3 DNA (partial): TGCGCCAGCAGCTCGAGAGTCTACGGGGAG.

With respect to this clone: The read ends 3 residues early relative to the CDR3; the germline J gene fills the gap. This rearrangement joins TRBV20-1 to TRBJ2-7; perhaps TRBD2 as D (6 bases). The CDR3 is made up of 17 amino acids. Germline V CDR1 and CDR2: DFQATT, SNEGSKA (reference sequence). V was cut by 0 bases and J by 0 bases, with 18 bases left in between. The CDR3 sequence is CSARDHGLPSFSYEQYF. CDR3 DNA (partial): TGCAGTGCTAGAGATCACGGACTACCCTCGTTCTCCTACGAG.

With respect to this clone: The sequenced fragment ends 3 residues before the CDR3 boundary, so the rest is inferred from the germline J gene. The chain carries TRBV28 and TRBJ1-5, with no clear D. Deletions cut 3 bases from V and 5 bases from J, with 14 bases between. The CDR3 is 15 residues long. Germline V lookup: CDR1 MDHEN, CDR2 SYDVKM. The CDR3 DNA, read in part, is TGTGCCAGCAGTTTTCCACCGGTAACGGATCAGCCC. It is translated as CASSFPPVTDQP. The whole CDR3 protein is CASSFPPVTDQPQHF. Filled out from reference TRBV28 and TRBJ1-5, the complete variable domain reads DVKVTQSSRYLVKRTGEKVFLECVQDMDHENMFWYRQDPGLGLRLIYFSYDVKMKEKGDIPEGYSVSREKKERFSLILESASTNQTSMYLCASSFPPVTDQPQHFGDGTRLSIL.

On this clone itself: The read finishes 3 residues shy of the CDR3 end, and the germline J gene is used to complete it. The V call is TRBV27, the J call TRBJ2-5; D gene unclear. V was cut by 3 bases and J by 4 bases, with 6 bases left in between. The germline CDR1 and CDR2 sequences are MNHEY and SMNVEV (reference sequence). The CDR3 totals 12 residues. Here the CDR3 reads CASSFPGETQYF. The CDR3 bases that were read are TGTGCCAGCAGTTTCCCGGGAGAGACC.

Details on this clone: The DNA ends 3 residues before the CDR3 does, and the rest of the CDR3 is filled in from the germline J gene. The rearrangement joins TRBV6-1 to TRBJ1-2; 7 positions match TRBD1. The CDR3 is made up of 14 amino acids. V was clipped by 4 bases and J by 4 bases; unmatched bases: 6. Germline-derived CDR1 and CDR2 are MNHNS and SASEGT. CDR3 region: CASSGQGQGYGYTF. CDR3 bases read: TGTGCCAGCAGTGGACAGGGCCAAGGCTATGGC.

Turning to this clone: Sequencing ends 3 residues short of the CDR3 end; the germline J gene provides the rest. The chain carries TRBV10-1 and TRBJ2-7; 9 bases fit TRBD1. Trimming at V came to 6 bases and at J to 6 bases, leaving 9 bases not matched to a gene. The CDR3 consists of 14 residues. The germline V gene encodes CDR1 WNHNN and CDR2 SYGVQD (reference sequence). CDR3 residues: CASSPGTGRFEQYF. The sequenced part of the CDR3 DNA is TGCGCCAGCAGCCCCGGGACAGGGAGATTCGAG.

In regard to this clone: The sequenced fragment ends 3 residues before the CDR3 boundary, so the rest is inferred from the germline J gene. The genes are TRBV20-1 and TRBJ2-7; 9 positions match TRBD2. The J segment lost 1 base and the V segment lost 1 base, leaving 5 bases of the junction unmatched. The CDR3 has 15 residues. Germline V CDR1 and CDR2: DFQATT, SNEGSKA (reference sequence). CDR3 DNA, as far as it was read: TGCAGTGCTAGAGCGGGAGCGGGAGGATCCTACGAG. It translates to CSARAGAGGSYE. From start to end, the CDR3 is CSARAGAGGSYEQYF.

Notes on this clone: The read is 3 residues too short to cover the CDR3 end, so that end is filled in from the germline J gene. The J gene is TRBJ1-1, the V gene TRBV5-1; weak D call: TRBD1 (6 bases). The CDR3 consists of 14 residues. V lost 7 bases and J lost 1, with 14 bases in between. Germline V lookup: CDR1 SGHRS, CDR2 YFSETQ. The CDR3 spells CASATSGENTEAFF. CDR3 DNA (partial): TGCGCCAGCGCCACATCAGGGGAGAACACTGAA.

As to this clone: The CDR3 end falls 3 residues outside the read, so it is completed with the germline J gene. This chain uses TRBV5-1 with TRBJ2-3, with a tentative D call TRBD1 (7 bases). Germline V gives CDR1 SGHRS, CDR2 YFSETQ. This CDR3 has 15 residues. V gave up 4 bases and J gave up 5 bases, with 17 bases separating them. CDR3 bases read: TGCGCCAGCAGCCGAGGAGGGACAGAGGGAGATACG. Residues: CASSRGGTEGDT. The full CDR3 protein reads CASSRGGTEGDTQYF.

CDR3 sequence: CASSEAGGETQYF. CDR3 DNA, as far as it was read: TGTGCCAGTAGTGAAGCGGGAGGAGAGACC. This chain joins TRBV19 and TRBJ2-5; 9 positions agree with TRBD2. The CDR3 end falls 3 residues outside the read, so it is completed with the germline J gene. Trimming at V came to 5 bases and at J to 4 bases, leaving 2 bases not matched to a gene. The germline V gene has CDR1 LNHDA and CDR2 SQIVND (reference sequence). CDR3 length: 13 residues.

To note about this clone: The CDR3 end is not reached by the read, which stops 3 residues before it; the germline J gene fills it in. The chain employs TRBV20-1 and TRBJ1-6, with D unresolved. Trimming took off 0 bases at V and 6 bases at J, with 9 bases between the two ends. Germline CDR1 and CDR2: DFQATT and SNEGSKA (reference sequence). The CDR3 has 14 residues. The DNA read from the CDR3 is TGCAGTGCTAGAGACCCTACTAGTAATTCACCC. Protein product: CSARDPTSNSP. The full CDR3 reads CSARDPTSNSPLHF.

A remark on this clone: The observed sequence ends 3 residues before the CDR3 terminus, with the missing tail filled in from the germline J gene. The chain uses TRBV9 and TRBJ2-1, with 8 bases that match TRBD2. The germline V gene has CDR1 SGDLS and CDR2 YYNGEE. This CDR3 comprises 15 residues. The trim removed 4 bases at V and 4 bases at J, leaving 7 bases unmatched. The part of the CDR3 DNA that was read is TGTGCCAGCAGCCCAAGCGGGAGTTCGTACAATGAG. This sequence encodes CASSPSGSSYNE. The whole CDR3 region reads CASSPSGSSYNEQFF.

The CDR3 spells CSARHRGTSGGFNEQYF. CDR3 DNA (partial): TGCAGTGCTAGACACCGAGGGACTAGCGGGGGTTTCAACGAG. J is TRBJ2-7 and V is TRBV20-1; 14 bases map to TRBD2. Sequencing ends 3 residues short of the CDR3 end; the germline J gene provides the rest. The CDR3 covers 17 residues. The junction had 11 bases not matched to a gene; V was cut back by 2 bases and J by 5 bases. Per germline, CDR1 DFQATT and CDR2 SNEGSKA (reference sequence).

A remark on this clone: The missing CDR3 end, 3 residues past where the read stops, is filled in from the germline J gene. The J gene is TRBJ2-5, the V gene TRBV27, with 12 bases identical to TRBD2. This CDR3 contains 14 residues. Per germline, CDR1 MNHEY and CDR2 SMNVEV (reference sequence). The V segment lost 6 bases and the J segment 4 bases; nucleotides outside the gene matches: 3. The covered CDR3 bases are TGTGCCAGCAGCCGGGGACTAGCGGGAGAGACC. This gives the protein CASSRGLAGET. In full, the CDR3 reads CASSRGLAGETQYF.

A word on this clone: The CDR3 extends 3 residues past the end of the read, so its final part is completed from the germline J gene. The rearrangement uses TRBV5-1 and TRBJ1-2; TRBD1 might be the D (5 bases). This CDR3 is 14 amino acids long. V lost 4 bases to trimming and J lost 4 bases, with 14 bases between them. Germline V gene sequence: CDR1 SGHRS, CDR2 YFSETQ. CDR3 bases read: TGCGCCAGCAGCAGCCGACAGACCCTCTATGGC. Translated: CASSSRQTLYG. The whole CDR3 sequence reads CASSSRQTLYGYTF.

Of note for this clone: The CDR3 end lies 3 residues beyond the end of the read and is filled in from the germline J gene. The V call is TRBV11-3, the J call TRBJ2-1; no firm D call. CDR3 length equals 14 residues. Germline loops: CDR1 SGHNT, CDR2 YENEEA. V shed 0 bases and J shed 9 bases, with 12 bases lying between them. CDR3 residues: CASSLDWALTEQFF. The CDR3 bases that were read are TGTGCCAGCAGCTTAGATTGGGCCTTGACTGAG.

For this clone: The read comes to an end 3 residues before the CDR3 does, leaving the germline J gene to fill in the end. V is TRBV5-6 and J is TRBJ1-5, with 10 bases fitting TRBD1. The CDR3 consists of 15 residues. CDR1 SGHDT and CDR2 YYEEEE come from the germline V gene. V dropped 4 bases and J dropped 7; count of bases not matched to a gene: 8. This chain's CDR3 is CASSDTGQGGQPQHF. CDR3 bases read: TGTGCCAGCAGCGATACCGGACAGGGGGGACAGCCC.